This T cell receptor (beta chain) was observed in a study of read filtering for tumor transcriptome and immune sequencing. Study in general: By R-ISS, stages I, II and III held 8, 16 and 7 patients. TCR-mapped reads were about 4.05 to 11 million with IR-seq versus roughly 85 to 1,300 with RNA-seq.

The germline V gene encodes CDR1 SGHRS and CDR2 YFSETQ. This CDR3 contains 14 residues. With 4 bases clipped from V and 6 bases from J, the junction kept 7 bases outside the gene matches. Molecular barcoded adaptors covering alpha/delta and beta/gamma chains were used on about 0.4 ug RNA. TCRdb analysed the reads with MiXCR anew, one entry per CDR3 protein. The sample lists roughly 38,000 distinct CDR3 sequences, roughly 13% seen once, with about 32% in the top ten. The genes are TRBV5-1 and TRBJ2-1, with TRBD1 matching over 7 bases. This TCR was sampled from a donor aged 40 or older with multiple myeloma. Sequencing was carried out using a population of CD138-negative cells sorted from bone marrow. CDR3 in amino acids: CASSRQGPANEQFF. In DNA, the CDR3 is TGCGCCAGCAGCCGACAGGGCCCGGCCAATGAGCAGTTCTTC.